This T cell receptor (beta chain) was captured by sequencing in a study of blood T cells in healthy people across ages. This clonotype came up a few times. Using a J-beta primer mix together with a sample-barcoded 5' primer, a second PCR was run for about 7 to 12 cycles. Researchers report that a template-switch adaptor with 12 random nucleotides tagged each cDNA molecule. TCRdb processed the 5' RACE reads anew with MiXCR; each CDR3 protein has one entry. The sample shows roughly 500,000 distinct CDR3 sequences, about 26% of them seen only once. The CDR3 extends over 14 amino acids. Germline CDR1 and CDR2: MNHEY and SVGAGI. Germline trimming cut 4 bases from V and 8 bases from J; bases unmatched to any gene: 4. Peripheral blood, approximately 10 milliliters per donor, was collected.

The sequencing input was blood. The chain combines TRBV6-5 with TRBJ2-1, with 11 bases identical to TRBD2. The sequence came from a woman aged 70-85 years in good health. The CDR3 nucleotides read TGTGCCAGCAGTTTAGCGGGGGGGCTTTATGAGCAGTTCTTC. Amino acids: CASSLAGGLYEQFF.